Below, 14 T cell receptor beta chains from the same sample are listed, as sequenced in a study of T cells in Graves' hyperthyroidism and ophthalmopathy (dated by TCRdb to about 2019). Library preparation used multiplex PCR. The instrument given in TCRdb is Illumina HiSeq 2000. The TCR beta CDR3 regions were amplified from the RNA transcripts. The TCR CDR3 was subjected to a first round of RT-PCR using the HTBI primer set and the Qiagen OneStep RT-PCR kit. The public reads were quality trimmed at Q25 with fastp and then assembled into clones with MiXCR by TCRdb, keeping productive beta chains. Under each unique CDR3 protein, matching rows form one entry showing the most common genes and DNA. The sample data list under 400,000 distinct CDR3 sequences, and roughly 13% of these were observed just once. The top ten clonotypes cover roughly 8.3% of the sample. Specimen: blood. These receptors all stem from a woman younger than 35 with Graves' hyperthyroidism.

This clonotype was detected ten times or more. The rearrangement links TRBV28 to TRBJ1-2; D gene ambiguous. Trimming removed 6 bases at V and 6 bases at J, with 20 bases between. The CDR3 totals 15 residues. Germline assignment: CDR1 MDHEN and CDR2 SYDVKM. The DNA for the CDR3 is TGTGCCAGCAGGGCCTCACTCCTGGTTGGGGATGGCTACACCTTC. It is translated as CASRASLLVGDGYTF.

This clonotype was seen many times. V is TRBV6-2 or TRBV6-3 and J is TRBJ2-3, with 15 bases matching TRBD2. The CDR3 runs 16 residues. The germline gives CDR1 MNHEY, CDR2 SVGEGT. V was pared by 6 bases and J by 4 bases, with 5 bases of the junction left unmatched. DNA for the CDR3: TGTGCCAGCAGCGGACTAGCGGGGGGGCCCTCAGATACGCAGTATTTT. This codes for CASSGLAGGPSDTQYF.

This clonotype showed up just a few times. One end of the junction varies from germline; a read error may be responsible. The chain is built from TRBV7-7 and TRBJ2-2, with D maybe TRBD1 (6 bases). Germline CDR1 and CDR2: SSHAT and FNYEAQ (reference sequence). This CDR3 spans 12 amino acids. Written as DNA, the CDR3 is TGTGCTAGCAGATCAGGGGCCGGGGAGCTGTTTTTT. This translates into CASRSGAGELFF.

The sample holds a few counts of this clonotype. The chain uses TRBV4-1 and TRBJ2-7; 7 bases are a match to TRBD2. Germline lookup yields CDR1 MGHRA and CDR2 YSYEKL. The CDR3 extends over 16 amino acids. The junction had 5 bases not matched to a gene; V was cut back by 0 bases and J by 0 bases. CDR3 in amino acids: CASSQESGVLSYEQYF. The CDR3 DNA is TGCGCCAGCAGCCAAGAAAGCGGGGTGCTCTCCTACGAGCAGTACTTC.

In this sample, this clonotype turned up many times. This CDR3 reads CSARPLNYGYTF. Here the CDR3 DNA reads TGCAGTGCTAGGCCCCTAAACTATGGCTACACCTTC. The gene calls are TRBV20-1 and TRBJ1-2; D remains unclear. Trimming stripped 3 bases from V and 2 bases from J, with 7 bases between. This CDR3 is 12 amino acids long. Germline CDR1 DFQATT, CDR2 SNEGSKA (reference sequence).

This clonotype was observed a few times. This chain links TRBV6-1 with TRBJ1-5; TRBD1 might be the D (6 bases). CDR1 and CDR2 from the germline V gene are MNHNS and SASEGT. This CDR3 is built from 14 residues. V shed 6 bases and J shed 4 bases, with 13 bases lying between them. CDR3: CASSSGTKNQPQHF. Here the CDR3 DNA reads TGTGCCAGCAGCTCCGGGACAAAAAATCAGCCCCAGCATTTT.

J is TRBJ2-5 and V is TRBV20-1; TRBD2 matches 13 bases. The V gene end was trimmed by 3 bases and the J gene end by 2 bases; junction bases not matched to a gene: 9. Germline CDR1 reads DFQATT; CDR2 reads SNEGSKA (reference sequence). This CDR3 contains 17 residues. The CDR3 region is CSASVGLAGVGQETQYF. DNA for the CDR3: TGCAGTGCTAGTGTTGGACTAGCGGGAGTGGGGCAAGAGACCCAGTACTTC.

This clonotype was detected many times. The chain couples TRBV20-1 to TRBJ2-3; D uncertain. The CDR3 spans 14 residues. Per the germline V gene, CDR1 is DFQATT and CDR2 is SNEGSKA (reference sequence). The V end lost 0 bases, the J end lost 1 base, and 8 bases lay between the germline ends. This CDR3 reads CSARESRGTDTQYF. DNA for the CDR3: TGCAGTGCTAGAGAGAGTAGGGGCACAGATACGCAGTATTTT.

This clonotype was counted ten times or more. J is TRBJ2-7 and V is TRBV29-1; 12 bases match TRBD2. Germline CDR1 and CDR2: SQVTM and ANQGSEA. V gave up 5 bases and J gave up 1 base; unmatched junction bases: 3. The length of the CDR3 is 14 residues. CDR3 sequence: CSVWTSGASYEQYF. Written as DNA, the CDR3 is TGCAGCGTTTGGACTAGCGGGGCTTCCTACGAGCAGTACTTC.

Many counts were recorded for this clonotype. This rearrangement joins TRBV28 to TRBJ2-1, with TRBD1 matching 9 bases. The CDR3 covers 15 residues. The J segment lost 9 bases and the V segment lost 5 bases, leaving 11 bases of the junction unmatched. Germline-derived CDR1 and CDR2 are MDHEN and SYDVKM. The CDR3 region is CASSVFDRGWFEQFF. CDR3 nucleotide sequence: TGTGCCAGCAGTGTATTTGACAGGGGGTGGTTTGAGCAGTTCTTC. Full variable domain (remainder filled in from reference TRBV28 and TRBJ2-1): DVKVTQSSRYLVKRTGEKVFLECVQDMDHENMFWYRQDPGLGLRLIYFSYDVKMKEKGDIPEGYSVSREKKERFSLILESASTNQTSMYLCASSVFDRGWFEQFFGPGTRLTVL.

This clonotype has a handful of counts. The chain is built from TRBV7-8 and TRBJ2-5, with D unresolved. The CDR3 loop spans 17 amino acids. V was clipped by 5 bases and J by 2 bases, with 21 bases between them. In germline, CDR1 is SGHVS, CDR2 FQNEAQ. CDR3 nucleotides: TGTGCCAGCAGCCCCCTTAAAGGAGATCCGGAGCAAGAGACCCAGTACTTC. This codes for CASSPLKGDPEQETQYF.

This clonotype has at least ten counts. This rearrangement joins TRBV10-3 to TRBJ1-1; perhaps TRBD1 as D (6 bases). The CDR3 loop spans 13 amino acids. Trimming stripped 10 bases from V and 3 bases from J, with 15 bases between. Germline V gene sequence: CDR1 ENHRY, CDR2 SYGVKD. DNA for the CDR3: TGTGCCACCACGGACAGAATTGACACTGAAGCTTTCTTT. Its protein is CATTDRIDTEAFF.

This clonotype was detected ten times or more. The rearrangement uses TRBV11-2 and TRBJ2-7; D tentatively fits TRBD1 or TRBD2 (5 bases each). The V and J ends lost 2 bases and 3 bases respectively, with 17 bases between them. This CDR3 has 16 residues. CDR1 SGHAT and CDR2 FQNNGV come from the germline V gene. CDR3 sequence (DNA): TGTGCCAGCAGCTTAAAAACAGGACTTTGGGTCTACGAGCAGTACTTC. Translation gives CASSLKTGLWVYEQYF. The full variable domain, rest sourced from reference TRBV11-2 and TRBJ2-7, is EAGVAQSPRYKIIEKRQSVAFWCNPISGHATLYWYQQILGQGPKLLIQFQNNGVVDDSQLPKDRFSAERLKGVDSTLKIQPAKLEDSAVYLCASSLKTGLWVYEQYFGPGTRLTVT.

This clonotype showed up many times. The chain couples TRBV6-1 to TRBJ1-6; D might be TRBD1 (6 bases). V lost 5 bases to trimming and J lost 4 bases, with 12 bases between them. Germline assignment: CDR1 MNHNS and CDR2 SASEGT. This CDR3 contains 15 residues. CDR3 residues: CASSLDRLYNSPLHF. CDR3 DNA: TGTGCCAGCAGTCTGGACAGACTGTATAATTCACCCCTCCACTTT.